This T cell receptor (beta chain) is drawn from a study of shared clonotypes between healthy human individuals (dated by TCRdb to between 2020 and 2021). Background on the whole study: A couple of women and three men aged 18 to 49 years were included in the cohort. Different laboratories and diverse techniques were used to prepare libraries and sequence TCR repertoires, to increase sequencing depth and limit assay-specific biases. To estimate repertoire size and how much clonotypes are shared between individuals, the study performed deep sequencing of blood TCR repertoires from about five healthy adults. Each donor's leukapheresis produced roughly between roughly 0.85 and 10 billion PBMCs. For each donor, CD4 naive and CD4 memory were each run on three plates, CD8 naive on two plates, and CD8 memory on one plate. Overall study results and their limits: Rarefaction of sorted-subset datasets indicated incomplete sequencing despite the large sequencing depth. Sampling was restricted to blood, and TCR repertoires in tissues likely differ from the TCR repertoires found in blood. Around 5.4% of naive CD4, 3.5% of naive CD8, 2.3% of memory CD4, and 0.35% to 0.5% of memory CD8 clonotypes were shared across a few donors. Pairwise subsampling led to the expectation that sequencing depth would affect the degree of clonotype sharing among donors. Compared with non-shared clonotypes, the clonotypes found in all four sorted-subset donors had higher generation probabilities. Estimated clonotype richness was generally larger for naive than for memory subsets. Because the study included a small number of donors, the genetic and exposure-history diversity represented was limited.

The CDR3 contains 16 residues, cysteine and phenylalanine counted. Here the CDR3 DNA is all that survives: 48 bases in frame from base 1. V is pared back by 2 bases and J by 1 base, with 14 bases lying between the germline termini. CDR1 and CDR2 are read off the germline V gene as MNHNS and SASEGT. Using the deep immunoSEQ assay, multiplex PCR amplified TCR CDR3 regions from genomic DNA. Extracted genomic DNA from each cell subset was distributed evenly across all wells of several immunoSEQ 96-well plates, and each plate was treated as a replicate. Each replicate PCR for sorted subsets received roughly 200 ng genomic DNA, equal to about 30,000 T cell genomes. Purified libraries were quantified with a Qubit 3.0 fluorometer, sized on a Bioanalyzer 2100, and re-quantified with the KAPA Library Quantification kit. Every immunoSEQ 96-well plate was sequenced on a separate single-read 150-cycle Illumina NextSeq 550 flow cell. On the study's bioinformatics: The immunoSEQ output contained only junctional sequences without quality scores, so filtering could not match that applied to full-length reads. To assign V/J genes and CDR3, sequences were annotated using PyIR, a Python wrapper for IgBLAST v1.9, with IMGT germline references. Reads were removed for weak V/J assignments (E-value above 1e-6), missing CDR3, stop codons, out-of-frame junctions, or ambiguous translated residues. V3J clonotypes were defined by identical inferred V gene, J gene, and CDR3 amino acid sequence. Percentage overlap between repertoires was calculated by dividing the number of shared unique clonotypes by the size of the smaller repertoire. Repertoire richness was assessed with RTK rarefaction, the Chao1 estimator, and Recon v2.1 estimates of unobserved clonotypes. Generation probabilities were computed with OLGA for all TCRbeta clonotypes obtained by the gDNA method from several donors. TCRdb mirrors the immuneACCESS table, restricted to in-frame sequences. Some clones are absent from its copies; in checked studies, under half trace to an unresolved V gene, and the reason for the others is unknown. That table supplies the V and J calls and clone size; D and trimming were determined from the DNA. The sample table records roughly 2.1 million clones; 93% of these occur just once. In total, the top ten clones hold more than 1.5% of the sample.

A single count supports this clone. Its antigen is currently not known. Nothing much larger sits one base from this clone, and base qualities are not available. For the CD8 naive samples, CD45RO-negative cells were positively selected for CCR7, yielding a CD45RA+CCR7+ population from which TemRA cells were excluded. The donors were healthy, HIV-negative adults who had no recently reported acute infections or vaccinations. Every donor was a Caucasian adult residing in Nashville, Tennessee, USA. After blood collection by leukapheresis, PBMCs were isolated using Ficoll-Histopaque density gradient centrifugation and then cryopreserved in the vapor phase of liquid nitrogen. Analytical flow cytometry was used to check the purity and quantity of each magnetically sorted T cell population. Genomic DNA was isolated from every sorted fraction and measured by UV absorbance on a Nanodrop 2000c.

Recombination connected TRBV6-1 to TRBJ1-1, with no reliable assignment of the D segment. This sequence originates from a man between 18 and 29 years old in good health. Some clones in this sample may be carry-over from other donors' samples. Sequencing was performed on naive CD8+ T cells from PBMCs. This sample's cell subset or site label indicates: CD45RA+CCR7+. The DNA sequence is as follows: TGTGCCAGCAGTGAAATTTATAGTGGAGAGAACACTGAAGCTTTCTTT. Its product reads: CASSEIYSGENTEAFF.